This is a list of T cell receptor beta chains from one sample in a study of glioma-infiltrating T cells after dendritic cell vaccination. Sequencing used immunoSEQ multiplex PCR; TCRdb keeps in-frame clones, though not all of them. The table includes about 65,000 clones, roughly 86% detected once. The sample here was blood, taken after dendritic cell vaccination. These TCRs come from a human donor with glioblastoma. Both conserved end residues are part of each CDR3. The order of the fields is clone size, J gene, D gene, V gene, CDR3 protein, CDR3 DNA. The D gene is left open where the match is weak. Clone size appears in some rows only: once, few, many, or a class for an expanded clone.

.	TRBJ2-7	TRBD2	TRBV9	CASSVDGRVAGNEQYF	TGTGCCAGCAGCGTAGACGGAAGGGTAGCGGGTAACGAGCAGTACTTC
.	TRBJ1-2	.	TRBV9	CASSPGWSNYGYTF	TGTGCCAGCAGCCCGGGGTGGTCCAACTATGGCTACACCTTC
.	TRBJ1-1	.	TRBV13	CASSRGQVNTEAFF	TGTGCCAGCAGCCGGGGACAAGTGAACACTGAAGCTTTCTTT
few	TRBJ2-7	TRBD1	TRBV27	CASSLLGDRAFNEQYF	TGTGCCAGCAGTTTATTAGGGGACAGGGCTTTCAACGAGCAGTACTTC
once	TRBJ1-1	.	TRBV5-1	CASSPGQRNTEAFF	TGCGCCAGCAGCCCTGGACAGCGGAACACTGAAGCTTTCTTT
.	TRBJ1-5	.	TRBV4-1	CASSQGIGEPNQPQHF	TGCGCCAGCAGCCAAGGAATAGGGGAACCAAATCAGCCCCAGCATTTT
.	TRBJ2-5	.	TRBV7-9	CASRGGTTGETQYF	TGTGCCAGCAGGGGGGGGACAACGGGGGAGACCCAGTACTTC
.	TRBJ1-1	.	TRBV15	CATSSTLDTEAFF	TGTGCCACCAGTTCAACTTTGGACACTGAAGCTTTCTTT
.	TRBJ1-1	.	TRBV29-1	CSVEAGNTEAFF	TGCAGCGTTGAAGCAGGGAACACTGAAGCTTTCTTT
once	TRBJ2-1	TRBD2	TRBV12-5	CASGLVGTSGRKGEQFF	TGTGCTAGTGGTTTGGTAGGGACTAGCGGGAGGAAAGGTGAGCAGTTCTTC
few	TRBJ2-5	TRBD2	TRBV2	CASSRLAGGETQYF	TGTGCCAGCAGTCGCCTAGCGGGAGGGGAGACCCAGTACTTC
.	TRBJ2-1	.	TRBV7-9	CASSLGGADNEQFF	TGTGCCAGCAGCTTGGGGGGGGCCGACAATGAGCAGTTCTTC
.	TRBJ1-1	.	TRBV30	CAWSWAGAGAFF	TGTGCCTGGAGTTGGGCAGGGGCAGGAGCTTTCTTT
.	TRBJ1-1	.	TRBV7-9	CASSIGTFEAFF	TGTGCCAGCAGCATCGGGACTTTTGAAGCTTTCTTT
.	TRBJ2-7	.	TRBV11-2	CASSSSRWDTLTQPSYF	TGTGCCAGCAGCTCGAGCCGATGGGACACCCTTACCCAACCCAGCTACTTC
.	TRBJ1-5	.	TRBV28	CASSPDQPQHF	TGTGCCAGCAGTCCGGATCAGCCCCAGCATTTT
.	TRBJ2-3	TRBD1	TRBV2	CASTRGRTQYF	TGTGCCTCGACCAGGGGGCGTACGCAGTATTTT
.	TRBJ2-3	.	TRBV7-6	CASSLVLRSSTDTQYF	TGTGCCAGCAGCTTAGTCCTGCGGAGTAGCACAGATACGCAGTATTTT
.	TRBJ2-2	.	TRBV30	CAWSVQVNTGELFF	TGTGCCTGGAGTGTACAAGTAAACACCGGGGAGCTGTTTTTT
.	TRBJ1-4	.	TRBV12-5	CASGLTGNEKLFF	TGTGCTAGTGGTTTAACGGGAAATGAAAAACTGTTTTTT
.	TRBJ2-2	TRBD2	TRBV11-3	CASSPMREFTGELFF	TGTGCCAGCAGTCCCATGCGGGAGTTCACCGGGGAGCTGTTTTTT
.	TRBJ2-3	.	TRBV28	CASRGSVNTDTQYF	TGTGCCAGCAGGGGGAGTGTGAACACAGATACGCAGTATTTT
.	TRBJ2-7	TRBD1	TRBV5-4	CASSFATGVTYEQYF	TGTGCCAGCAGCTTTGCCACAGGGGTAACCTACGAGCAGTACTTC
.	TRBJ2-7	.	TRBV6-6	CASSSQTYEQYF	TGTGCCAGCAGTTCTCAGACATACGAGCAGTACTTC
.	TRBJ1-2	TRBD1	TRBV10-3	CAISTTQGASNYGYTF	TGTGCCATCAGCACAACACAGGGGGCTTCTAACTATGGCTACACCTTC
few	TRBJ1-2	TRBD1	TRBV6-1	CASSSGPEGASGYTF	TGTGCCAGCAGCTCCGGCCCGGAGGGGGCATCTGGCTACACCTTC
few	TRBJ2-7	TRBD2	TRBV6-1	CASSQGAGDPYEQYF	TGTGCCAGCAGCCAAGGGGCGGGGGACCCCTACGAGCAGTACTTC
.	TRBJ2-7	TRBD1	TRBV7-9	CASRLSGQGYEQYF	TGTGCCAGCAGGTTGTCGGGACAGGGCTACGAGCAGTACTTC
.	TRBJ1-1	TRBD1	TRBV6-5	CASSTGDRTEAFF	TGTGCCAGCAGCACAGGGGATCGGACTGAAGCTTTCTTT
few	TRBJ1-2	TRBD1	TRBV6-5	CASLPGGTNYGYTF	TGTGCCAGCCTGCCAGGGGGCACTAACTATGGCTACACCTTC
once	TRBJ1-3	.	TRBV6-6	CASSLGLSTIYF	TGTGCCAGCAGTTTGGGGCTGAGCACCATATATTTT
.	TRBJ1-2	TRBD1	TRBV19	CASARTGDGYTF	TGTGCCAGTGCGAGGACAGGGGATGGCTACACCTTC
once	TRBJ1-5	TRBD1	TRBV19	CASQGGQVNQPQHF	TGTGCCTCTCAAGGGGGACAGGTCAATCAGCCCCAGCATTTT
.	TRBJ2-5	TRBD1	TRBV5-1	CASSPSRDRGRETQYF	TGCGCCAGCAGTCCAAGCCGGGACAGGGGGCGAGAGACCCAGTACTTC
.	TRBJ1-2	TRBD1	TRBV6-5	CASSRTGDGYTF	TGTGCCAGCAGTCGGACAGGGGATGGCTACACCTTC
.	TRBJ2-7	.	TRBV19	CASSRTTSYEQYF	TGTGCCAGTAGTAGGACAACCTCCTACGAGCAGTACTTC
.	TRBJ2-1	.	TRBV7-3	CASSLNSDAGRTYNEQFF	TGTGCCAGCAGCTTAAATTCCGATGCGGGACGGACCTACAATGAGCAGTTCTTC
.	TRBJ2-7	.	TRBV21-1	CASSLPKGLAGEIYEQYF	TGTGCCAGCAGCCTACCCAAGGGACTAGCGGGAGAGATTTACGAGCAGTACTTC
.	TRBJ2-7	TRBD2	TRBV4-2	CASSHKGLAGGGEQYF	TGTGCCAGCAGCCACAAGGGACTAGCGGGAGGGGGCGAGCAGTACTTC
.	TRBJ2-7	.	TRBV5-6	CASSLTVTTYEQYF	TGTGCCAGCAGCCTGACAGTTACCACCTACGAGCAGTACTTC
.	TRBJ1-2	.	TRBV6-1	CASSEHRLDGYTF	TGTGCCAGCAGTGAGCACAGGCTAGATGGCTACACCTTC
once	TRBJ2-3	TRBD2	TRBV30	CAWAGLAGGSSDTQYF	TGTGCCTGGGCGGGACTAGCGGGAGGCTCGTCGGATACGCAGTATTTT
.	TRBJ1-5	TRBD1	TRBV7-9	CASSLQGAGQPQHF	TGTGCCAGCAGCTTACAGGGGGCGGGTCAGCCCCAGCATTTT
few	TRBJ2-3	TRBD2	TRBV10-3	CAISEVAGGPSTDTQYF	TGTGCCATCAGTGAGGTGGCGGGAGGCCCTAGCACAGATACGCAGTATTTT
.	TRBJ2-2	TRBD1	TRBV15	CATRKDRGFSSRDGTGELFF	TGTGCCACCAGAAAGGACAGGGGGTTTTCTTCGCGGGACGGCACCGGGGAGCTGTTTTTT
.	TRBJ1-5	TRBD1	TRBV16	CASSPWLAGGSQPQHF	TGTGCCAGCAGCCCATGGCTGGCAGGGGGCTCTCAGCCCCAGCATTTT
.	TRBJ2-5	TRBD2	TRBV7-9	CASSLLAGGETQYF	TGTGCCAGCAGCTTACTAGCGGGGGGGGAGACCCAGTACTTC
few	TRBJ1-2	TRBD1	TRBV5-1	CASSVDRFGYTF	TGCGCCAGCAGCGTGGACAGGTTCGGCTACACCTTC
.	TRBJ2-3	TRBD2	TRBV15	CATSRSGDTDTQYF	TGTGCCACCAGCAGAAGCGGGGACACAGATACGCAGTATTTT
.	TRBJ2-3	TRBD2	TRBV7-3	CASSSTFLITSGAGDTQYF	TGTGCCAGCAGCTCAACCTTTCTCATTACTAGCGGGGCTGGGGATACGCAGTATTTT
.	TRBJ2-7	.	TRBV5-1	CASSLENPYEQYF	TGCGCCAGCAGCTTAGAGAACCCCTACGAGCAGTACTTC
.	TRBJ2-4	TRBD2	TRBV30	CACRGGSKNIQYF	TGTGCCTGCCGCGGGGGGTCCAAAAACATTCAGTACTTC